This passage covers 5 T cell receptor beta chains from one sample sequenced in a study of blood T cell repertoires in COVID-19. Assay: immunoSEQ multiplex PCR; the TCRdb copy retains only in-frame clones and omits some. Among under 150,000 clones listed, about 80% were seen once. Sequenced: PBMCs or T cells enriched from blood (not recorded which). These receptor sequences come from a man in his fifties in a cohort exposed to, infected with or recovered from COVID-19 (not recorded which).

The CDR3 protein is CASSVGTGGGEQFF. CDR3 DNA: TGTGCCAGCAGCGTGGGAACAGGGGGCGGTGAGCAGTTCTTC. J is TRBJ2-1 and V is TRBV5-6, with TRBD1 matching over 9 bases. Germline V gene lookup returns CDR1 SGHDT and CDR2 YYEEEE. Losses at the gene ends were 4 bases for V and 9 bases for J; bases not matched to a gene: 8. This CDR3 is built from 14 residues.

The chain is built from TRBV6-9 and TRBJ1-1, with D tentatively TRBD1 (5 bases). Germline loops: CDR1 MNHGY, CDR2 SVAAGI. Deletions cut 7 bases from V and 2 bases from J, with 17 bases between. This CDR3 is 15 amino acids long. The CDR3 region is CASNQYAQENTEAFF. The CDR3 DNA follows: TGTGCCAGCAATCAATACGCACAGGAAAACACTGAAGCTTTCTTT.

V and J are TRBV24-1 and TRBJ2-3, with D possibly being TRBD2 (5 bases). The CDR3 has 16 amino acids. V was clipped by 9 bases and J by 1 base, with 19 bases between them. CDR1 KGHDR and CDR2 SFDVKD come from the germline V gene. CDR3 bases: TGTGCCACCCGGGGTCAGGTTGCGGGCGGCACAGATACGCAGTATTTT. Translated: CATRGQVAGGTDTQYF.

This chain connects TRBV19 to TRBJ2-3, with TRBD2 matching 11 bases. The V gene end was trimmed by 5 bases and the J gene end by 6 bases; junction bases not matched to a gene: 7. This CDR3 region has 15 residues. The germline V gene has CDR1 LNHDA and CDR2 SQIVND (reference sequence). CDR3 in amino acids: CASSSVAGGQDTQYF. The CDR3 DNA sequence: TGTGCCAGTAGTTCGGTAGCGGGGGGGCAGGATACGCAGTATTTT.

The chain joins TRBV15 to TRBJ2-4, with no clear D. Germline lookup yields CDR1 LNHNV and CDR2 YYDKDF (reference sequence). The CDR3 runs to 17 residues. The V end lost 5 bases, the J end lost 0 bases, and 17 bases lay between the germline ends. CDR3 nucleotide sequence: TGTGCCACCAGCCCTAAGTCCTTCCCAATAGCCAAAAACATTCAGTACTTC. The encoded protein is CATSPKSFPIAKNIQYF.